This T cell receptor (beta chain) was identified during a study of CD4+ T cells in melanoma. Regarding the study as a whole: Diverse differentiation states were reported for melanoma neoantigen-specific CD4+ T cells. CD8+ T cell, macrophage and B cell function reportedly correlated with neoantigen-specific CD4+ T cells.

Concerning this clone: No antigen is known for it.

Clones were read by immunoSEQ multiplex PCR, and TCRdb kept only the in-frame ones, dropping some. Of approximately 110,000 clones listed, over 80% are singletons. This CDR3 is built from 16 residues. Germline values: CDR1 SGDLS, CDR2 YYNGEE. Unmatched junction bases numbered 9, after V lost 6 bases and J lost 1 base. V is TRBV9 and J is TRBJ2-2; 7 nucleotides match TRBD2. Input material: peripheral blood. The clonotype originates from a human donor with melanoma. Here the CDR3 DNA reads TGTGCCAGCACCAAACGTCTAGCGGAGAACACCGGGGAGCTGTTTTTT. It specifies CASTKRLAENTGELFF.